What follows describes a single TCR beta chain. This clonotype occurred many times. Its antigen has not been determined. Base quality data are lacking; no much larger clone is found one base away. For each ankylosing spondylitis patient, the synovial fluid sample was matched to a blood sample from that same patient. Sequencing used an Illumina HiSeq 2500. TCR beta libraries were prepared by quantitative 5'-RACE with molecular barcodes. The published analysis was carried out like this. Disease-linked TCR variants were identified with a new computational method built on a probabilistic model of VDJ rearrangement. The public reads were quality trimmed at Q25 with fastp and then assembled into clones with MiXCR by TCRdb, keeping productive beta chains. Each entry merges the rows of one CDR3 protein and shows their most common DNA and genes. TCRdb, rather than the study authors, made the V and J calls. The sample includes some 39,000 distinct CDR3 sequences, with approximately 10% observed a single time. The ten largest make up just over 20% of the sample.

Inclusive of the bounding cysteine and phenylalanine, the CDR3 is 16 residues long. Only the CDR3 DNA stays, 48 bases, in frame from base 1. The germline V end is reduced by 0 bases and the J end by 4 bases; junction bases left unmatched: 7. Based on the germline V gene, the CDR1 and CDR2 sequences are SGDLS and YYNGEE. This record comes from a study of CD8 T cells in ankylosing spondylitis (dated by TCRdb to between 2016 and 2019). Turning to the overall study: The study profiled T cell receptor beta repertoires in healthy donors and ankylosing spondylitis patients to find disease-linked TCR variants. In total, the full study cohort was made up of roughly 110 healthy donors and roughly 27 ankylosing spondylitis patients. Peripheral blood was sampled, and synovial fluid was additionally collected from ankylosing spondylitis patients. Broad study findings and their caveats: A TCR beta motif made up of several highly homologous amino acid variants appeared to be characteristic of blood from ankylosing spondylitis patients. Significant enrichment of the disease-linked clones was reported in matched synovial fluid samples from ankylosing spondylitis patients. Some of the motif variants had been reported before in the synovial fluid and blood of reactive arthritis patients, a finding that suggests common disease-initiation mechanisms. The disease-linked clones had a CD8+ phenotype and were found at relatively low frequencies in peripheral blood.

Sequences were obtained from synovial fluid, either unsorted or a sorted T cell fraction (not recorded which). This chain joins TRBV9 to TRBJ2-1, with 7 bases matching TRBD1. This TCR came from a male donor with ankylosing spondylitis. The CDR3 region: CASSVGGTDDYNEQFF. The nucleotide sequence reads TGTGCCAGCAGCGTAGGAGGGACAGATGATTACAATGAGCAGTTCTTC.